This TCR beta chain was sequenced during a study of blood T cells in healthy people across ages. PCR was performed a second time for about 6 to 12 cycles using a sample-barcoded 5' primer and a J-beta primer mix. In TCRdb, the 5' RACE reads were re-called with MiXCR into one record per CDR3 protein. The table shows 1.8 million or so distinct CDR3 sequences, with roughly 43% occurring only once. Per germline, CDR1 SGDLS and CDR2 YYNGEE. With 4 bases removed from V and 6 bases from J, the gap between germline ends came to 16 bases. The CDR3 is 14 amino acids. RNA extraction gave at least 5.5 micrograms of total RNA per sample.

Sequencing was carried out using blood. This chain links TRBV9 with TRBJ1-1; D is unresolved. This TCR derives from a human donor in good health. The CDR3 DNA reads TGTGCCAGCAGCCCCCCCGGGGTTCGGCCTGAAGCTTTCTTT. It specifies CASSPPGVRPEAFF.